Shown below are 18 T cell receptor beta chains from a single sample sequenced in a study of blood T cells in healthy people across ages. A J-beta primer mix and a sample-barcoded 5' primer were used in a second PCR of roughly 6 to 12 cycles. TCRdb reprocessed the 5' RACE reads with MiXCR, giving one entry per CDR3 protein. The sample contains about 680,000 distinct CDR3 sequences, around 49% of which appear only once. Sequencing input: blood. The source of these receptors is a woman between 55 and 75 years old in good health.

This clonotype occurred a few times. The rearrangement uses TRBV10-3 and TRBJ2-6; D not resolved. Germline-derived CDR1 and CDR2 are ENHRY and SYGVKD. The V end lost 3 bases, the J end lost 2 bases, and 5 bases lay between the germline ends. The CDR3 sequence is 14 residues long. In DNA form, the CDR3 reads TGTGCCATCAGTGACCTTGCTGGGGCCAACGTCCTGACTTTC. Residues: CAISDLAGANVLTF.

The CDR3 bases are TGCGCCAGCAAACCGGGACTAGCCCCCAATGAGCAGTACTTC. Its protein product is CASKPGLAPNEQYF. This sequence joins TRBV5-1 and TRBJ2-7, with TRBD2 matching over 9 bases. The CDR3 sequence is 14 residues long. Per germline, CDR1 SGHRS and CDR2 YFSETQ. J gave up 7 bases and V 6 bases, and 11 bases lay outside the gene matches. Together with reference TRBV5-1 and TRBJ2-7, the CDR3 gives the full variable domain: KAGVTQTPRYLIKTRGQQVTLSCSPISGHRSVSWYQQTPGQGLQFLFEYFSETQRNKGNFPGRFSGRQFSNSRSEMNVSTLELGDSALYLCASKPGLAPNEQYFGPGTRLTVT.

This clonotype was detected a few times. The CDR3 spells CASSQPGKAKNIQYF. The CDR3 DNA follows: TGTGCCAGCAGCCAACCGGGGAAAGCCAAAAACATTCAGTACTTC. The chain joins TRBV4-2 to TRBJ2-4, with a tentative D call TRBD2 (5 bases). The V gene lost 2 bases and the J gene lost 0 bases, with 8 bases spanning the gap. This CDR3 has 15 residues. Germline V gene lookup returns CDR1 LGHNA and CDR2 YNFKEQ.

This clonotype turned up a few times. This chain connects TRBV29-1 to TRBJ2-4; no clear D gene. This CDR3 is 14 amino acids long. The V end lost 4 bases, the J end lost 3 bases, and 13 bases lay between the germline ends. Germline V lookup: CDR1 SQVTM, CDR2 ANQGSEA. The CDR3 coding sequence is TGCAGCGTTGGCACGAGCTGGGGCAAAAACATTCAGTACTTC. This translates into CSVGTSWGKNIQYF.

CDR3 coding DNA: TGTGCCAGCAGTTACTCGATGGGCAGGGGAGAGGAGACCCAGTACTTC. Amino acid sequence: CASSYSMGRGEETQYF. This chain links TRBV6-6 with TRBJ2-5; TRBD1 might be the D (6 bases). V dropped 0 bases and J dropped 5 bases, with 16 bases sitting between them. The CDR3 is made up of 16 amino acids. Looked up from germline, CDR1 is MNHNY and CDR2 is SVGAGI (reference sequence).

A few counts support this clonotype. J is TRBJ2-3 and V is TRBV2; no reliable D call. V was trimmed by 6 bases and J by 7 bases, leaving 20 bases between them. CDR3 length equals 15 residues. The germline V gene encodes CDR1 SNHLY and CDR2 FYNNEI. CDR3: CASSSDGYRWNTQYF. For the CDR3, the DNA is TGTGCCAGCAGCTCGGACGGATACCGTTGGAATACGCAGTATTTT.

There are a few counts of this clonotype. The V and J genes are TRBV7-9 and TRBJ2-7; 12 bases are a match to TRBD2. Trimming removed 5 bases from V and 4 bases from J; junction bases left unmatched: 6. This CDR3 comprises 15 residues. Germline loops: CDR1 SEHNR, CDR2 FQNEAQ (reference sequence). This CDR3 reads CASSASGLAGYEQYF. In nucleotides, the CDR3 is TGTGCCAGCAGCGCATCCGGACTAGCGGGATACGAGCAGTACTTC. The full variable domain, rest sourced from reference TRBV7-9 and TRBJ2-7, is DTGVSQNPRHKITKRGQNVTFRCDPISEHNRLYWYRQTLGQGPEFLTYFQNEAQLEKSRLLSDRFSAERPKGSFSTLEIQRTEQGDSAMYLCASSASGLAGYEQYFGPGTRLTVT.

This sequence joins TRBV7-2 and TRBJ2-7; 13 bases line up with TRBD2. J lost 0 bases, V lost 2 bases, and 7 bases had no gene match. Looked up from germline, CDR1 is SGHTA and CDR2 is FQGNSA. The length of the CDR3 is 18 residues. CDR3 in amino acids: CTSSLLGTSGVSSYEQYF. CDR3 sequence (DNA): TGTACCAGCAGCTTACTCGGGACTAGCGGGGTTAGCTCCTACGAGCAGTACTTC.

This sequence joins TRBV29-1 and TRBJ2-1; a weak D match, TRBD2 (5 bases). This CDR3 has 10 residues. Germline CDR1 reads SQVTM; CDR2 reads ANQGSEA. Trimming pared 7 bases from V and 7 bases from J, leaving 8 bases between. CDR3 nucleotides: TGCAGCGGAGCGGTTAATGAGCAGTTCTTC. As protein: CSGAVNEQFF.

This clonotype turned up a few times. J is TRBJ2-1 and V is TRBV4-1; a weak D match, TRBD2 (6 bases). Trimming removed 0 bases at V and 7 bases at J, with 19 bases between. This CDR3 comprises 17 residues. CDR1 is MGHRA and CDR2 is YSYEKL in the germline V gene. The DNA of the CDR3 is TGCGCCAGCAGCCAAGATGCGGTCGGGAGAATAGGAAATGAGCAGTTCTTC. Translated, it gives CASSQDAVGRIGNEQFF.

This clonotype appeared many times. The chain combines TRBV6-2 or TRBV6-3 with TRBJ2-1, with 8 positions matching TRBD1. V trimming: 6 bases; J trimming: 14 bases; junction bases outside the gene matches: 12. Germline values: CDR1 MNHEY, CDR2 SVGEGT. The CDR3 loop spans 13 amino acids. DNA of the CDR3: TGTGCCAGCAGACGCGATGACAGGGGATGGGAGTTCTTC. Translation gives CASRRDDRGWEFF.

The chain has TRBV12-3 or TRBV12-4 and TRBJ2-1; 9 bases agree with TRBD2. The assigned J gene may be wrong: the sequence end matches TRBJ2-7 better. The CDR3 contains 17 residues. The CDR3 region is CASRGSSWVAGDNEQYF. CDR3 coding DNA: TGTGCCAGCAGGGGATCGTCATGGGTAGCGGGAGACAATGAGCAGTACTTC.

The chain is built from TRBV7-3 and TRBJ2-1; D perhaps matches TRBD2 (6 bases). The length of the CDR3 is 15 residues. Germline CDR1 and CDR2: SGHTA and FQGTGA. Between the trimmed V and J ends, which lost 5 bases and 0 bases, there was a span of 11 bases. The CDR3: CASSGGTTSYNEQFF. DNA of the CDR3: TGTGCCAGCAGCGGCGGGACGACCTCCTACAATGAGCAGTTCTTC.

This clonotype occurred a few times. The rearrangement links TRBV20-1 to TRBJ2-3, with 9 bases lining up with TRBD2. The CDR3 is 13 amino acids. V shed 7 bases, J shed 2 bases, and the junction held 4 bases outside the gene matches. Germline CDR1 DFQATT, CDR2 SNEGSKA (reference sequence). This CDR3 is CSGSSGTTDTQYF. DNA of the CDR3: TGCAGTGGATCTAGCGGGACCACAGATACGCAGTATTTT.

V is TRBV28 and J is TRBJ1-2, with D perhaps matching TRBD1 (5 bases). The CDR3 is 11 residues long. Per germline, CDR1 MDHEN and CDR2 SYDVKM. Trimming stripped 6 bases from V and 7 bases from J, with 9 bases between. The CDR3 reads CASSHQGGYTF. The CDR3 DNA reads TGTGCCAGCAGCCATCAGGGTGGCTACACCTTC.

The rearrangement uses TRBV25-1 and TRBJ1-2; possibly TRBD1 for D (5 bases). This CDR3 comprises 11 residues. The germline V and J ends were trimmed by 7 bases and 7 bases, with 10 bases remaining between them. Germline V gives CDR1 MGHDK, CDR2 SYGVNS. CDR3 sequence reads: CASTGVGGYTF. Written as DNA, the CDR3 is TGTGCCAGCACGGGGGTGGGTGGCTACACCTTC.

This clonotype was seen a few times. The chain links TRBV5-1 to TRBJ1-1; D possibly corresponds to TRBD1 (5 bases). With 3 bases removed from V and 5 bases from J, the gap between germline ends came to 14 bases. Germline V gene data show CDR1 as SGHRS and CDR2 as YFSETQ. There are 14 residues in the CDR3. In DNA, the CDR3 is TGCGCCAGCAGCTCGGCAGGGTTCGGGACTGAAGCTTTCTTT. Protein sequence: CASSSAGFGTEAFF. Full variable domain (remainder filled in from reference TRBV5-1 and TRBJ1-1): KAGVTQTPRYLIKTRGQQVTLSCSPISGHRSVSWYQQTPGQGLQFLFEYFSETQRNKGNFPGRFSGRQFSNSRSEMNVSTLELGDSALYLCASSSAGFGTEAFFGQGTRLTVV.

A remark on this clonotype: One junction end does not reproduce the germline sequence, and a read error may be involved. J is TRBJ1-6 and V is TRBV28, with D possibly being TRBD1 (5 bases). Germline V gives CDR1 MDHEN, CDR2 SYDVKM. The CDR3 runs to 16 residues. The CDR3 DNA reads as TGTGCCAGCAGTTCAAAGGGGATATATTATAATTCACTCCTCCACTTT. It yields the protein CASSSKGIYYNSLLHF. Full variable domain (remainder filled in from reference TRBV28 and TRBJ1-6): DVKVTQSSRYLVKRTGEKVFLECVQDMDHENMFWYRQDPGLGLRLIYFSYDVKMKEKGDIPEGYSVSREKKERFSLILESASTNQTSMYLCASSSKGIYYNSLLHFGNGTRLTVT.